This T cell receptor beta chain was identified during a study of shared clonotypes between healthy human individuals. General study findings and limits: Despite large depth, sorted-subset datasets appeared incompletely sequenced.

For every subset, genomic DNA was evenly distributed across several immunoSEQ plates. Method: immunoSEQ multiplex PCR; TCRdb's copy keeps in-frame clones and lacks some. The sample has 2,500,000 or so clones; just under 95% are singletons. As regards this clone: The antigen is undetermined.

Sequencing was done on a sample of naive CD4+ T cells from PBMCs. Subset: CD45RA+ positively selected. This TCR came from a man younger than 35 in good health. Some clones in this sample may be carry-over from other donors' samples.

The CDR3 DNA is TGTGCCAGCAGCTCGACACTAGGGAGGGCCTACGAGCAGTACTTC. It translates to CASSSTLGRAYEQYF. The rearrangement joins TRBV27 to TRBJ2-7; 7 bases are shared with TRBD2. CDR1 and CDR2 (germline): MNHEY, SMNVEV (reference sequence). The CDR3 extends over 15 amino acids. The J segment lost 2 bases and the V segment lost 6 bases, leaving 10 bases of the junction unmatched.